The present T cell receptor (beta chain) was sequenced within a study of neoadjuvant anti-PD-1 for oral cavity cancer. Study information: Patients mostly received three to four biweekly nivolumab doses at 3 mg/kg before surgery.

V shed 4 bases and J 9 bases; nucleotides not matched to a gene: 1. This CDR3 has 11 residues. The germline V gene encodes CDR1 MNHNS and CDR2 SASEGT. This clone has a handful of counts. Sequencing used immunoSEQ multiplex PCR; TCRdb keeps in-frame clones, though not all of them. The sample has around 17,000 clones; roughly 69% are singletons. This chain uses TRBV6-1 with TRBJ2-7; 9 positions agree with TRBD2. This TCR came from a person between 40 and 85 years old with oral cavity squamous cell carcinoma. The sequenced sample was PBMCs, obtained before nivolumab (anti-PD-1) treatment. The CDR3: CASSGTSAQYF. In nucleotides, the CDR3 is TGTGCCAGCAGTGGGACTAGCGCGCAGTACTTC.